This T cell receptor (beta chain) was recorded in a study of blood T cell repertoires in COVID-19. At the level of the study: Samples of COVID-19 (acute and convalescent) were obtained from the United States, Italy and Spain.

V dropped 3 bases and J dropped 2 bases, with 10 bases sitting between them. CDR1 is DFQATT, CDR2 SNEGSKA, per germline (reference sequence). The CDR3 contains 13 residues. Original analysis: Reference gene primer amplification gave nucleated cell count estimates. Profiling relied on immunoSEQ multiplex PCR, and the TCRdb table lists in-frame clones only, not all of them. The V and J calls and clone size were taken over from that table, and D and trimming were inferred from the DNA. The sample yields about 73,000 clones, 89% seen once. Source material: peripheral blood. The receptor comes from a man aged 80 or over with acute or convalescent COVID-19. The chain links TRBV20-1 to TRBJ1-1; D gene unclear. The CDR3 is CSASGGHNTEAFF. CDR3 bases: TGCAGTGCTAGTGGAGGCCATAACACTGAAGCTTTCTTT.